One and the same sample provided the 20 T cell receptor beta chains below, sequenced in a study of vaccination and CD4 T cells after COVID-19. Described treatment: roughly ten-day PBMC culture with coronavirus spike peptide pools or control peptides (ViraFEST assay). No cognate antigen is known for these TCRs. Cultured CD4+ T cells had their DNA profiled by the Oncomine TCR Beta short-read assay. TCRdb re-called the PCR reads through MiXCR, storing one row per CDR3 protein. The sample has approximately 12,000 distinct CDR3 sequences, about 65% seen once. Source: CD4+ T cells from blood, cultured in vitro, taken before SARS-CoV-2 vaccination. The receptors here all came from a human donor who had recovered from COVID-19.

This chain connects TRBV19 to TRBJ2-7, with TRBD2 as a possible D gene (6 bases). CDR3 length: 15 residues. Germline CDR1 is LNHDA and CDR2 is SQIVND (reference sequence). V dropped 5 bases and J dropped 0 bases, with 14 bases sitting between them. Here the CDR3 reads CASSLRRGTSYEQYF. CDR3 nucleotide sequence: TGTGCCAGTAGTCTCCGTCGGGGGACCTCCTACGAGCAGTACTTC.

This clonotype was counted only a few times. The chain recombines TRBV15 with TRBJ2-5; D gene uncertain. Germline lookup yields CDR1 LNHNV and CDR2 YYDKDF (reference sequence). CDR3 length: 13 amino acids. V lost 0 bases and J lost 1, with 3 bases in between. This CDR3 is CATSRDPQETQYF. The CDR3 nucleotides are TGTGCCACCAGCAGAGATCCCCAAGAGACCCAGTACTTC.

The chain couples TRBV24-1 to TRBJ2-4, with TRBD2 identical over 8 bases. The V gene end was trimmed by 4 bases and the J gene end by 9 bases; junction bases not matched to a gene: 4. Germline V CDR1 and CDR2: KGHDR, SFDVKD. The CDR3 has 13 amino acids. CDR3 DNA sequence: TGTGCCACCAGTGAGTCGGGGGGGGGCATTCAGTACTTC. Translated: CATSESGGGIQYF.

This chain uses TRBV18 with TRBJ1-5; D is perhaps TRBD1 (6 bases). The CDR3 spans 17 residues. In germline, CDR1 is KGHSH, CDR2 LQKENI. V was trimmed by 2 bases and J by 2 bases, leaving 16 bases between them. CDR3: CASSPNRGAGGNQPQHF. CDR3 nucleotides: TGTGCCAGCTCACCAAATCGGGGGGCGGGAGGCAATCAGCCCCAGCATTTT. The full variable domain, with the rest looked up from reference TRBV18 and TRBJ1-5, is NAGVMQNPRHLVRRRGQEARLRCSPMKGHSHVYWYRQLPEEGLKFMVYLQKENIIDESGMPKERFSAEFPKEGPSILRIQQVVRGDSAAYFCASSPNRGAGGNQPQHFGDGTRLSIL.

This chain joins TRBV30 and TRBJ2-7; 9 bases agree with TRBD2. CDR1 is GTSNPN, CDR2 SVGIG, per germline (reference sequence). CDR3 length equals 16 residues. Unmatched junction bases numbered 8, after V lost 2 bases and J lost 0 bases. For the CDR3, the DNA is TGTGCCTGGAGTAAATATTTAGCGGGGGCCTCCTACGAGCAGTACTTC. This sequence encodes CAWSKYLAGASYEQYF.

A single count supports this clonotype. J is TRBJ2-1 and V is TRBV25-1, with 12 positions matching TRBD2. Per germline, CDR1 MGHDK and CDR2 SYGVNS. With 2 bases clipped from V and 9 bases from J, the junction kept 8 bases outside the gene matches. CDR3 size: 16 residues. CDR3 sequence: CASSERTSGVVSEQFF. CDR3 sequence (DNA): TGTGCCAGCAGTGAAAGGACTAGCGGGGTAGTTAGTGAGCAGTTCTTC.

This clonotype was seen more than once but under ten times. The gene calls are TRBV6-2 or TRBV6-3 and TRBJ2-7, with 7 nucleotides matching TRBD2. V was clipped by 6 bases and J by 4 bases; unmatched bases: 12. CDR3 length: 15 residues. Per germline, CDR1 MNHEY and CDR2 SVGEGT. The CDR3 coding sequence is TGTGCCAGCAGCGCGGCGTACTCTAGCGGATACGAGCAGTACTTC. Translating it yields CASSAAYSSGYEQYF.

The V call is TRBV19, the J call TRBJ1-1, with 8 nucleotides matching TRBD1. In germline, CDR1 is LNHDA, CDR2 SQIVND (reference sequence). The CDR3 contains 16 residues. J gave up 0 bases and V 7 bases, and 10 bases lay outside the gene matches. CDR3 sequence reads: CASISATGVMNTEAFF. CDR3 bases: TGTGCCAGTATCAGTGCGACAGGGGTCATGAACACTGAAGCTTTCTTT. The full variable domain, in which reference TRBV19 and TRBJ1-1 provide the parts outside the CDR3, is DGGITQSPKYLFRKEGQNVTLSCEQNLNHDAMYWYRQDPGQGLRLIYYSQIVNDFQKGDIAEGYSVSREKKESFPLTVTSAQKNPTAFYLCASISATGVMNTEAFFGQGTRLTVV.

J is TRBJ2-5 and V is TRBV11-2; 7 bases align to TRBD2. The germline V gene has CDR1 SGHAT and CDR2 FQNNGV. The junction had 10 bases not matched to a gene; V was cut back by 1 base and J by 5 bases. CDR3 length: 16 amino acids. Written as DNA, the CDR3 is TGTGCCAGCAGCTTAGTCCCCCGCGGGGGAGGTGAGACCCAGTACTTC. Translating it yields CASSLVPRGGGETQYF.

J is TRBJ2-1 and V is TRBV12-3 or TRBV12-4; 7 bases map to TRBD2. The CDR3 spans 13 residues. J gave up 10 bases and V 5 bases, and 8 bases lay outside the gene matches. This chain's CDR3 is CASSPRAGDEQFF. As DNA, the CDR3 is TGTGCCAGCAGTCCGCGGGCGGGAGACGAGCAGTTCTTC.

The V gene is TRBV12-3 or TRBV12-4, the J gene TRBJ1-1, with TRBD1 as a possible D gene (5 bases). V was shortened by 2 bases and J by 3 bases, with 10 bases between the two germline ends. This CDR3 comprises 14 residues. CDR3 in amino acids: CASSLKGGDTEAFF. The CDR3 DNA reads TGTGCCAGCAGTTTAAAAGGAGGGGACACTGAAGCTTTCTTT.

This clonotype appeared a few times. The genes are TRBV7-6 and TRBJ1-5; D unclear. From germline, CDR1 is SGHVS and CDR2 FNYEAQ. The CDR3 spans 13 residues. Trimming took 3 bases from V and 3 from J, leaving 6 bases between them. CDR3 amino acids: CASSFSDNQPQHF. The CDR3 DNA follows: TGTGCCAGCAGCTTTTCAGACAATCAGCCCCAGCATTTT.

The rearrangement joins TRBV28 to TRBJ1-2, with unresolved D. The CDR3 runs to 14 residues. Trimming removed 8 bases from V and 3 bases from J, with 16 bases in between. CDR1 and CDR2 from the germline V gene are MDHEN and SYDVKM. CDR3 residues: CASRTATEHYGYTF. CDR3 in DNA: TGTGCCAGCCGGACCGCCACAGAGCACTATGGCTACACCTTC.

The gene calls are TRBV2 and TRBJ1-2; possible D gene TRBD1, 5 bases. Germline V gene sequence: CDR1 SNHLY, CDR2 FYNNEI. There are 13 residues in the CDR3. Trimming shortened V by 3 bases and J by 8 bases, and 13 bases separated the two germline ends. The CDR3 DNA follows: TGTGCCAGCAGTGATAAGACAGAAAAAGGCTACACCTTC. Translated: CASSDKTEKGYTF. Based on the CDR3 plus reference TRBV2 and TRBJ1-2, the full variable domain is EPEVTQTPSHQVTQMGQEVILRCVPISNHLYFYWYRQILGQKVEFLVSFYNNEISEKSEIFDDQFSVERPDGSNFTLKIRSTKLEDSAMYFCASSDKTEKGYTFGSGTRLTVV.

This clonotype was seen only a few times. This chain connects TRBV5-3 to TRBJ2-2; D is undetermined. TRBV5-3 is treated as an ORF (open reading frame) with a function not yet certain. Trimming removed 4 bases from V and 3 bases from J, with 4 bases in between. The CDR3 sequence is 12 residues long. CDR3 protein: CARSLYTGELFF. In DNA form, the CDR3 reads TGTGCCAGAAGCCTGTACACCGGGGAGCTGTTTTTT.

The rearrangement uses TRBV7-8 and TRBJ2-1; a possible D gene is TRBD2 (6 bases). Germline lookup yields CDR1 SGHVS and CDR2 FQNEAQ. V lost 5 bases, J lost 4 bases, and 15 bases lay in between. CDR3 length equals 15 residues. The CDR3 reads CASSGLGGSYNEQFF. The CDR3 DNA follows: TGTGCCAGCAGCGGGCTGGGGGGTTCGTACAATGAGCAGTTCTTC. Filled out from reference TRBV7-8 and TRBJ2-1, the complete variable domain reads GAGVSQSPRYKVAKRGQDVALRCDPISGHVSLFWYQQALGQGPEFLTYFQNEAQLDKSGLPSDRFFAERPEGSVSTLKIQRTQQEDSAVYLCASSGLGGSYNEQFFGPGTRLTVL.

The rearrangement joins TRBV4-2 to TRBJ2-5; 8 nucleotides align to TRBD2. V shed 1 base and J 5 bases; nucleotides not matched to a gene: 12. This CDR3 comprises 17 residues. CDR1 LGHNA and CDR2 YNFKEQ come from the germline V gene. CDR3 DNA sequence: TGTGCCAGCAGCCAAGTGCTTGGACTAGCTTGGGGGGAGACCCAGTACTTC. Its translation: CASSQVLGLAWGETQYF.

The chain has TRBV20-1 and TRBJ2-2; perhaps TRBD2 as D (5 bases). V gave up 0 bases and J gave up 0 bases, with 11 bases separating them. CDR3 size: 16 residues. Germline-derived CDR1 and CDR2 are DFQATT and SNEGSKA (reference sequence). The DNA for the CDR3 is TGCAGTGCTAGAGACTCCGGACTCGCGAACACCGGGGAGCTGTTTTTT. This codes for CSARDSGLANTGELFF.

This clonotype turned up a few times. The CDR3 nucleotides read TGCAGTGCCCTTAAAAGCGGCCAAGAGACCCAGTACTTC. Protein product: CSALKSGQETQYF. The V gene is TRBV20-1, the J gene TRBJ2-5; tentatively, D is TRBD2 (5 bases). This CDR3 spans 13 amino acids. CDR1 and CDR2 from the germline V gene are DFQATT and SNEGSKA (reference sequence). V was clipped by 6 bases and J by 1 base, with 12 bases between them.

The chain employs TRBV6-1 and TRBJ1-1, with 7 bases that match TRBD1. This CDR3 is built from 13 residues. V trimming: 6 bases; J trimming: 12 bases; junction bases outside the gene matches: 13. The V gene's germline CDR1 is MNHNS and CDR2 SASEGT. This CDR3 is CASSSGEGAQSFF. The CDR3 bases are TGTGCCAGCAGCTCCGGGGAGGGGGCGCAATCTTTCTTT.